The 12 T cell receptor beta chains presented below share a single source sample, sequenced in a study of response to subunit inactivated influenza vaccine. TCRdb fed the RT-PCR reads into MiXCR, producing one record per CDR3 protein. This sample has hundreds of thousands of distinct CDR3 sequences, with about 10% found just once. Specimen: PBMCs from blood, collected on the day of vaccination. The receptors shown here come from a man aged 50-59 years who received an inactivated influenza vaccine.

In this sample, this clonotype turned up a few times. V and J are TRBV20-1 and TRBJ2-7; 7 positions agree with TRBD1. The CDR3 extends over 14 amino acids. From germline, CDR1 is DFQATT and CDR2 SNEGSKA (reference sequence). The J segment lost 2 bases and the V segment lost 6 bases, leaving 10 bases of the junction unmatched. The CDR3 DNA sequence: TGCAGTGCCCCCCGGACAGGTCGTACCTACGAGCAGTACTTC. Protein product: CSAPRTGRTYEQYF.

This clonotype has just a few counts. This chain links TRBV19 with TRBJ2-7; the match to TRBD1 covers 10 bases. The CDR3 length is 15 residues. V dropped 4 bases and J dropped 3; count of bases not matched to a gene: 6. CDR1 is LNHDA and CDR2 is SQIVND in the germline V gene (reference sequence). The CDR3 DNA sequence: TGTGCCAGTAGTACCCCGGACAGGGGGTTCTACGAGCAGTACTTC. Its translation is CASSTPDRGFYEQYF.

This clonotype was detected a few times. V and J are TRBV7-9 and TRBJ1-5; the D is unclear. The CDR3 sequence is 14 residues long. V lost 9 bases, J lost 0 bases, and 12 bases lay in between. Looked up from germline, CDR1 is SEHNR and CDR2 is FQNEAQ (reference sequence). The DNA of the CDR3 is TGTGCCAGGGTTGGAGGATATAGCAATCAGCCCCAGCATTTT. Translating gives CARVGGYSNQPQHF.

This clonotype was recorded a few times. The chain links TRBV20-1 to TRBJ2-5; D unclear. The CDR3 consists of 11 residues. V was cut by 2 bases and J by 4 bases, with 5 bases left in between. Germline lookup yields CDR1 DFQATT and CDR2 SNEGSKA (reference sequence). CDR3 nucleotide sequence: TGCAGTGCTAGACCCCGAGAGACCCAGTACTTC. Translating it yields CSARPRETQYF.

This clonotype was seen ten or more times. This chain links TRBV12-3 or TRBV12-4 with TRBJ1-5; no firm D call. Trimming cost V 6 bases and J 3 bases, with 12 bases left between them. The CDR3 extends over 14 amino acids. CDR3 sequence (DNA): TGTGCCAGCAGCACCGACGGGCTCAATCAGCCCCAGCATTTT. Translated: CASSTDGLNQPQHF.

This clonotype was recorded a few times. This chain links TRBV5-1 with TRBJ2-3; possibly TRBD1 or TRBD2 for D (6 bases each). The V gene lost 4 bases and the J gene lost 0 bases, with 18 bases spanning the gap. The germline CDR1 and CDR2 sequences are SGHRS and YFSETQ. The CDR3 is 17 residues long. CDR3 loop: CASSPGGSGPSTDTQYF. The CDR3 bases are TGCGCCAGCAGCCCTGGGGGCAGCGGGCCTAGCACAGATACGCAGTATTTT.

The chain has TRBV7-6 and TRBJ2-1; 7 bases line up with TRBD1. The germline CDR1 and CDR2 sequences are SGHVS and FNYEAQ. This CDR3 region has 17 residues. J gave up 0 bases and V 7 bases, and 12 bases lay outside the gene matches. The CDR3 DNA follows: TGTGCCAGCACCAAGTACAGGGACAGCGCCTCCTACAATGAGCAGTTCTTC. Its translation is CASTKYRDSASYNEQFF.

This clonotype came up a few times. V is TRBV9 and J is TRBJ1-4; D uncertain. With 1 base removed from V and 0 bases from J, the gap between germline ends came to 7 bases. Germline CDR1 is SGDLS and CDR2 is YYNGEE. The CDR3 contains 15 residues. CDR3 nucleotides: TGTGCCAGCAGCGTATCAGGAGCAACTAATGAAAAACTGTTTTTT. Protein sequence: CASSVSGATNEKLFF.

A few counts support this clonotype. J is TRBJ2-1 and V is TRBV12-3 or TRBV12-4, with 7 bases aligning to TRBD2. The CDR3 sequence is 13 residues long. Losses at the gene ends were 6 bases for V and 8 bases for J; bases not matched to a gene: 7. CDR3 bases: TGTGCCAGCAGCCCGGGGCTAGCGGATGAGCAGTTCTTC. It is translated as CASSPGLADEQFF.

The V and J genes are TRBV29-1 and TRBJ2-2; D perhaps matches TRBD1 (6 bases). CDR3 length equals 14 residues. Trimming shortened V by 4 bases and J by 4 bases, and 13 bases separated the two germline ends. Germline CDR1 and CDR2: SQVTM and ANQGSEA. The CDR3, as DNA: TGCAGCGTTGGGGCAGGGGTGAGCACCGGGGAGCTGTTTTTT. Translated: CSVGAGVSTGELFF.

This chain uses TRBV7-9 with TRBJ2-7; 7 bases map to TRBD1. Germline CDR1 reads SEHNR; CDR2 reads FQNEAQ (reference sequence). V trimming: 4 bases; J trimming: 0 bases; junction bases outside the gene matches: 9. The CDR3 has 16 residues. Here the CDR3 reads CASSSQQGPTSYEQYF. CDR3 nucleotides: TGTGCCAGCAGCTCACAACAGGGGCCCACCTCCTACGAGCAGTACTTC.

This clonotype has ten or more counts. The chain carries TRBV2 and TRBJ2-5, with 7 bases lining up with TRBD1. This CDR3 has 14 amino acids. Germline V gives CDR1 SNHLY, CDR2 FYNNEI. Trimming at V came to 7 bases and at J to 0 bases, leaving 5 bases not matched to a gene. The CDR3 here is CASNRDSYQETQYF. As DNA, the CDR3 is TGTGCCAGCAATCGGGACAGCTACCAAGAGACCCAGTACTTC.